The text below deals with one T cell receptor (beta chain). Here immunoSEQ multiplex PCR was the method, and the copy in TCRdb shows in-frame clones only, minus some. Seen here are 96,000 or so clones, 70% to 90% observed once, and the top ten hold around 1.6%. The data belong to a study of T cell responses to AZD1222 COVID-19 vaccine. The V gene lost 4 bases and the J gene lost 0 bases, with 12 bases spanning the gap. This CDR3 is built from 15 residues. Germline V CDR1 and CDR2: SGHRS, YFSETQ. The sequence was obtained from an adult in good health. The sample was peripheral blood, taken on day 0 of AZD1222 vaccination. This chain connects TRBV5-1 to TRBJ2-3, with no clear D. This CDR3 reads CASSVGLGSTDTQYF. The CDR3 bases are TGCGCCAGCAGCGTCGGGCTGGGTAGCACAGATACGCAGTATTTT.